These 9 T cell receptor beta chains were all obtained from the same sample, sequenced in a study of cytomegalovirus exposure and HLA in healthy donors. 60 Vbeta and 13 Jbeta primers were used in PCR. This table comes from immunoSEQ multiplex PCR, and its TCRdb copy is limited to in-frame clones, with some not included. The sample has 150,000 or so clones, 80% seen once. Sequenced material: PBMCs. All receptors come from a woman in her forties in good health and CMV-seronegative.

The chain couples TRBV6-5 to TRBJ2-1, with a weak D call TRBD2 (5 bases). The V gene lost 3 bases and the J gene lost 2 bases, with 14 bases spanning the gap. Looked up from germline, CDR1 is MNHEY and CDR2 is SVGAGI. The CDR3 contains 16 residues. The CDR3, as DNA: TGTGCCAGCAGTTATCACGGGATACAGACCTACAATGAGCAGTTCTTC. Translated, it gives CASSYHGIQTYNEQFF.

Here the CDR3 reads CASSLEGGREKLFF. CDR3 DNA: TGTGCCAGCAGCTTAGAGGGAGGAAGAGAAAAACTGTTTTTT. The chain recombines TRBV7-2 with TRBJ1-4; D unresolved. This CDR3 spans 14 amino acids. Trimming removed 1 base from V and 8 bases from J, with 11 bases in between. CDR1 and CDR2 (germline): SGHTA, FQGNSA. The complete variable domain, with remaining parts taken from reference TRBV7-2 and TRBJ1-4, reads GAGVSQSPSNKVTEKGKDVELRCDPISGHTALYWYRQSLGQGLEFLIYFQGNSAPDKSGLPSDRFSAERTGGSVSTLTIQRTQQEDSAVYLCASSLEGGREKLFFGSGTQLSVL.

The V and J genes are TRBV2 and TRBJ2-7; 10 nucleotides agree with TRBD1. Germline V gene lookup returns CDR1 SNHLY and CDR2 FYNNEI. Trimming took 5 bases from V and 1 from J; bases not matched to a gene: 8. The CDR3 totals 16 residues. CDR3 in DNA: TGTGCCAGCAGTTCACCCCGGGACAGGGGTTCCTACGAGCAGTACTTC. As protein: CASSSPRDRGSYEQYF.

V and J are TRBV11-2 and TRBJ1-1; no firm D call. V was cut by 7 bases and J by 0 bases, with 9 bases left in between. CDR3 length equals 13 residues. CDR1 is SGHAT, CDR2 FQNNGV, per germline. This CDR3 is CASNSLMNTEAFF. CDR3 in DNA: TGTGCCAGCAATAGCCTGATGAACACTGAAGCTTTCTTT.

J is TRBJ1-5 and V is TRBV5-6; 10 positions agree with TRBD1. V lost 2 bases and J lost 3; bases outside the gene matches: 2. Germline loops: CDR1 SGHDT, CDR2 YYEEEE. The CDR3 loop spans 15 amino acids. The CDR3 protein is CASSFGTGVNQPQHF. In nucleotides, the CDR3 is TGTGCCAGCAGCTTCGGGACAGGGGTCAATCAGCCCCAGCATTTT.

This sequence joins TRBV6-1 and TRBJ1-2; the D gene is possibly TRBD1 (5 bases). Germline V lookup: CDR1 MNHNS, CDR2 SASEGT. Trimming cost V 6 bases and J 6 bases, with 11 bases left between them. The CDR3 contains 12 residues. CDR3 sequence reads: CASRRMTDGYTF. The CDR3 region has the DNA TGTGCCAGCAGGCGAATGACAGATGGCTACACCTTC.

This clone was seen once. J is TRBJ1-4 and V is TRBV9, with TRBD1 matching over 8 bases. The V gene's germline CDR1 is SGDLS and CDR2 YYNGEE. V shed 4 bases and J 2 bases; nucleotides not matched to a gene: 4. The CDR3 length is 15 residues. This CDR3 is CASSPRQGTNEKLFF. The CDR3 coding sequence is TGTGCCAGCAGCCCCCGACAGGGGACTAATGAAAAACTGTTTTTT. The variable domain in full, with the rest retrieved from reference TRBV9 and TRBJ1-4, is DSGVTQTPKHLITATGQRVTLRCSPRSGDLSVYWYQQSLDQGLQFLIQYYNGEERAKGNILERFSAQQFPDLHSELNLSSLELGDSALYFCASSPRQGTNEKLFFGSGTQLSVL.

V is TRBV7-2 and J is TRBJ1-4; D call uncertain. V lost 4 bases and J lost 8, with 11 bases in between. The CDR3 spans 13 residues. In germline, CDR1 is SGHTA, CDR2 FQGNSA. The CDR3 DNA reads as TGTGCCAGCAGCTCCAGCCCGGGAGAAAAACTGTTTTTT. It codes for CASSSSPGEKLFF.

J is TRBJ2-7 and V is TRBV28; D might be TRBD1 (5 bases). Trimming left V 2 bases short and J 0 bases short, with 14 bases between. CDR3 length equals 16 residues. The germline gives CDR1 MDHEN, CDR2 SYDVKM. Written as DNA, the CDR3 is TGTGCCAGCAGTTTAACAAATCAGGGCCTCTCCTACGAGCAGTACTTC. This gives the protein CASSLTNQGLSYEQYF. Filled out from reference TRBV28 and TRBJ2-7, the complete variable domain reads DVKVTQSSRYLVKRTGEKVFLECVQDMDHENMFWYRQDPGLGLRLIYFSYDVKMKEKGDIPEGYSVSREKKERFSLILESASTNQTSMYLCASSLTNQGLSYEQYFGPGTRLTVT.